This TCR beta chain was profiled in a study of shared clonotypes between healthy human individuals (dated by TCRdb to about 2020). Concerning the study at large: The cohort included three men and a couple of women between 18 and 49 years of age. Leukapheresis yielded between about 0.9 and 10 billion PBMCs per donor. To increase sequencing depth and limit assay-specific biases, different laboratories used diverse techniques to prepare libraries and sequence TCR repertoires. Per donor, three plates each were used for CD4 naive and CD4 memory, two for CD8 naive, and one for CD8 memory. Blood TCR repertoires of five healthy adults were deeply sequenced to estimate repertoire size and the extent of clonotype sharing between individuals. General study outcomes and caveats: Larger estimated clonotype richness was generally found for naive subsets than for memory subsets. Incomplete sequencing was indicated by rarefaction of sorted-subset datasets, despite the large sequencing depth. Only blood was sampled, and tissue TCR repertoires likely differ from those in blood. Because the study included only a small number of donors, the genetic and exposure-history diversity represented was limited. When a handful of donors were compared, the shared fraction of clonotypes was 5% to 6.5% for naive CD4, 3.5% to 4% for naive CD8, 2.3% for memory CD4, and 0.35% to 0.4% for memory CD8. Compared with non-shared clonotypes, the clonotypes found in all four sorted-subset donors had higher generation probabilities. Pairwise subsampling led to the expectation that sequencing depth would affect the degree of clonotype sharing among donors.

Regarding this clone: What this receptor recognizes is not known. No much larger clone is present one base from it, and per-base qualities are unavailable.

The donors were healthy, HIV-negative adults with no recently reported acute infections or vaccinations. All donors were Caucasian adults living in Nashville, Tennessee, USA. CD4+ T cells were enriched through magnetic negative selection, after which naive cells were positively selected on CD45RA and the remaining negative fraction served as the memory subset. After blood collection by leukapheresis, PBMCs were isolated using Ficoll-Histopaque density gradient centrifugation and then cryopreserved in the vapor phase of liquid nitrogen. Purity and quantity of every magnetically sorted T cell population were checked by analytical flow cytometry. Each sorted fraction had its genomic DNA isolated and then quantified by UV absorbance on a Nanodrop 2000c. The germline V gene yields SGHRS for CDR1 and YFSETQ for CDR2. There are 16 amino acids in the CDR3, from cysteine to phenylalanine inclusive. Only the CDR3 part of the read is kept: 48 bases, read in frame from the first base. V has 2 bases trimmed and J has 1 base trimmed; junction bases matching no gene number 3.

TCR CDR3 regions were amplified from genomic DNA by multiplex PCR using the deep immunoSEQ assay. Genomic DNA extracted from each cell subset was distributed evenly over all wells of several immunoSEQ 96-well plates, and each plate served as one replicate. For sorted subsets, 150 to 250 ng genomic DNA, equal to some 28,000 T cell genomes, was loaded into each replicate PCR. Purified libraries were quantified with a Qubit 3.0 fluorometer, sized on a Bioanalyzer 2100, and re-quantified with the KAPA Library Quantification kit. A separate single-read 150-cycle Illumina NextSeq 550 flow cell was used to sequence each immunoSEQ 96-well plate. The paper's data handling went like this. Because the immunoSEQ output included only junctional sequences and no quality scores, the filtering could not be the same as the filtering used for full-length reads. Sequences were annotated with PyIR, a Python wrapper for IgBLAST v1.9, and V/J genes and CDR3 were assigned using IMGT germline references. Reads with weak V/J assignments (E-value above 1e-6), missing CDR3, stop codons, out-of-frame junctions, or ambiguous translated residues were removed. V3J clonotypes were defined as sequences sharing an identical inferred V gene, J gene, and CDR3 amino acid sequence. The percentage overlap between two repertoires was calculated by dividing the number of shared unique clonotypes by the size of the smaller repertoire. RTK rarefaction, the Chao1 estimator, and Recon v2.1 estimates of unobserved clonotypes were used to assess repertoire richness. Generation probabilities for all TCRbeta clonotypes obtained by the gDNA method from several donors were computed using OLGA. TCRdb limited this immuneACCESS table to in-frame rearrangements with V and J called. A share of clones is missing; checked studies link under half to unresolved V genes, and the rest is unexplained. That table supplies the V and J calls and clone size; D and trimming were determined from the DNA. The sample has fewer than 2.5 million clones on record, 93% of them singletons. About 0.38% of the sample comes from the top ten.

The clonotype comes from a young man in good health. Some clones in this sample may be carry-over from other donors' samples. Recombination linked TRBV5-1 to TRBJ2-1, with 10 bases matching TRBD2. The specimen was naive CD4+ T cells from PBMCs. What this sample's cell subset or site label stands for: CD45RA+ positively selected. The sequenced DNA: TGCGCCAGCAGCTTAAATAGCGGGAGGTCCTACAATGAGCAGTTCTTC. It is translated as CASSLNSGRSYNEQFF. The CDR3, completed at both ends by the reference TRBV5-1 and TRBJ2-1 genes, gives the full variable domain KAGVTQTPRYLIKTRGQQVTLSCSPISGHRSVSWYQQTPGQGLQFLFEYFSETQRNKGNFPGRFSGRQFSNSRSEMNVSTLELGDSALYLCASSLNSGRSYNEQFFGPGTRLTVL.